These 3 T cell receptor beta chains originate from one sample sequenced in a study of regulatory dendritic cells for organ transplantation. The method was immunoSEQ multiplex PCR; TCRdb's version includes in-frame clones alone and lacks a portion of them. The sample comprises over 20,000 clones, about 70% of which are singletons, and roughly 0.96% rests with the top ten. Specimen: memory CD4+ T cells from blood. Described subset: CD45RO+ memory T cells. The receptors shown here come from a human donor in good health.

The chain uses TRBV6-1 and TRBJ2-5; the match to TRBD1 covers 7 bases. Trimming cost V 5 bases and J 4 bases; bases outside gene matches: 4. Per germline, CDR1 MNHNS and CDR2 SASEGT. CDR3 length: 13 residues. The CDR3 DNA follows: TGTGCCAGCAGTCAATACAGGGGAGAGACCCAGTACTTC. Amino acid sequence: CASSQYRGETQYF.

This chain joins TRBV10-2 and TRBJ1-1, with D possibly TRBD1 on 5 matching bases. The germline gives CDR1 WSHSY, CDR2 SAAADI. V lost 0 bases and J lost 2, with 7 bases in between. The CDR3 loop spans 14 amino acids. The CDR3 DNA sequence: TGCGCCAGCAGTGAGTCGGGGGGTAACACTGAAGCTTTCTTT. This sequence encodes CASSESGGNTEAFF.

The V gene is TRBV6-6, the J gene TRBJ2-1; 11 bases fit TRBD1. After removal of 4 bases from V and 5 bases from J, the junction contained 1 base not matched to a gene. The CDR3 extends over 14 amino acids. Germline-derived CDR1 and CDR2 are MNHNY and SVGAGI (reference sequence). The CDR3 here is CASSWGQGDNEQFF. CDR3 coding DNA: TGTGCCAGCAGTTGGGGACAGGGGGACAATGAGCAGTTCTTC.